This T cell receptor (beta chain) was sequenced for a study of T cells after yellow fever vaccination. Many counts were recorded for this clonotype. Germline CDR1 reads SGHVS; CDR2 reads FNYEAQ. Trimming took off 6 bases at V and 12 bases at J, with 15 bases between the two ends. CDR3 length: 12 amino acids. One entry per CDR3 protein results from TCRdb running MiXCR on the 5' RACE reads. The table lists 300,000 to 400,000 distinct CDR3 sequences, roughly 4% of them singletons. This TCR was recovered from a man aged 18 to 29 who received the YFV17D yellow fever vaccine. The chain couples TRBV7-6 to TRBJ2-1; the D is unclear. The specimen was PBMCs, collected 5 days after the yellow fever booster vaccination. The CDR3 nucleotides are TGTGCCAGCAGTCATCCCTCGGGTGGGCAGTTCTTC. Its translation is CASSHPSGGQFF.